The clone carrying this T cell receptor (beta chain) turned up a few times. Its antigen is currently unknown. This sample stems from a study of vaccination and CD4 T cells after COVID-19. In the study overall: Four females and six males made up the convalescents, two of whom were Hispanic.

The CDR3 length is 17 residues. V lost 4 bases and J lost 5; bases outside the gene matches: 12. Germline V gene lookup returns CDR1 SGHAT and CDR2 FQNNGV. The Oncomine TCR Beta short-read assay was applied to DNA of cultured CD4+ T cells. One entry per CDR3 protein, called by TCRdb with MiXCR from the PCR reads. The table has about 21,000 distinct CDR3 sequences, 40% to 65% seen once. Findings and limits, study-wide: In median terms, SARS-CoV-2-reactive clonotypes went from about 20 to 38, a nonsignificant rise.

Treatment indicated: approximately 10-day PBMC culture with coronavirus spike peptide pools or control peptides (ViraFEST assay). The chain joins TRBV11-2 to TRBJ2-5, with 11 nucleotides matching TRBD1. Source material: CD4+ T cells from blood, cultured in vitro. The sequence came from a human donor who had recovered from COVID-19. The CDR3 spells CASSYRDRGIMGETQYF. As DNA, the CDR3 is TGTGCCAGCAGCTACCGGGACAGGGGGATTATGGGGGAGACCCAGTACTTC.